A single sample gave rise to the 5 T cell receptor beta chains below, sequenced in a study of regulatory and conventional T cells in RAG deficiency. Blood CD4+ CD25-low CD127-high conventional T cells supplied the genomic DNA template. Sequenced by immunoSEQ multiplex PCR; TCRdb stores in-frame clones only, minus some. This table holds around 29,000 clones, approximately 96% found once. The sample was also reused in another study, on regulatory T cells. As that report states: Amplification used 52 TRBV primers and 13 TRBJ primers.

The source material was CD25- CD4+ T cells sorted from blood. The receptor set was obtained from a human donor in good health.

The chain has TRBV11-2 and TRBJ2-5; D perhaps matches TRBD2 (5 bases). From germline, CDR1 is SGHAT and CDR2 FQNNGV. Deletions cut 5 bases from V and 3 bases from J, with 7 bases between. This CDR3 has 12 amino acids. This chain's CDR3 is CASSPGKETQYF. The CDR3 DNA sequence: TGTGCCAGCAGCCCGGGAAAAGAGACCCAGTACTTC.

The rearrangement joins TRBV5-1 to TRBJ2-1, with 12 bases fitting TRBD2. V lost 0 bases to trimming and J lost 7 bases; unmatched junction nucleotides: 5. This CDR3 is built from 16 residues. CDR1 SGHRS and CDR2 YFSETQ come from the germline V gene. CDR3 DNA sequence: TGCGCCAGCAGCTTGGTCCTAGCGGGGGGGACTAATGAGCAGTTCTTC. Translated, it gives CASSLVLAGGTNEQFF.

This chain links TRBV7-2 with TRBJ2-7, with 7 bases matching TRBD2. Germline V gives CDR1 SGHTA, CDR2 FQGNSA. The CDR3 is 14 residues long. The V and J ends lost 4 bases and 5 bases, in that order; junction bases with no gene match: 8. CDR3 bases: TGTGCCAGCAGCTCGCGCGGGAGCAACCACGAGCAGTACTTC. This encodes CASSSRGSNHEQYF.

This clone occurred once. The chain couples TRBV2 to TRBJ1-5; D gene unclear. The CDR3 covers 12 residues. The germline V gene encodes CDR1 SNHLY and CDR2 FYNNEI. The ends were cut back, 7 bases at V and 8 bases at J, with 12 bases in the middle. The CDR3 bases are TGTGCCAGCAATATGGCGGCGAAGCCCCAGCATTTT. It encodes CASNMAAKPQHF.

The chain has TRBV6-1 and TRBJ2-7; TRBD2 is a possible D gene (5 bases). The V end lost 2 bases, the J end lost 0 bases, and 11 bases lay between the germline ends. From germline, CDR1 is MNHNS and CDR2 SASEGT. CDR3 size: 15 residues. CDR3 loop: CASSETGAGSYEQYF. The CDR3 nucleotides are TGTGCCAGCAGTGAAACGGGCGCGGGCTCCTACGAGCAGTACTTC.